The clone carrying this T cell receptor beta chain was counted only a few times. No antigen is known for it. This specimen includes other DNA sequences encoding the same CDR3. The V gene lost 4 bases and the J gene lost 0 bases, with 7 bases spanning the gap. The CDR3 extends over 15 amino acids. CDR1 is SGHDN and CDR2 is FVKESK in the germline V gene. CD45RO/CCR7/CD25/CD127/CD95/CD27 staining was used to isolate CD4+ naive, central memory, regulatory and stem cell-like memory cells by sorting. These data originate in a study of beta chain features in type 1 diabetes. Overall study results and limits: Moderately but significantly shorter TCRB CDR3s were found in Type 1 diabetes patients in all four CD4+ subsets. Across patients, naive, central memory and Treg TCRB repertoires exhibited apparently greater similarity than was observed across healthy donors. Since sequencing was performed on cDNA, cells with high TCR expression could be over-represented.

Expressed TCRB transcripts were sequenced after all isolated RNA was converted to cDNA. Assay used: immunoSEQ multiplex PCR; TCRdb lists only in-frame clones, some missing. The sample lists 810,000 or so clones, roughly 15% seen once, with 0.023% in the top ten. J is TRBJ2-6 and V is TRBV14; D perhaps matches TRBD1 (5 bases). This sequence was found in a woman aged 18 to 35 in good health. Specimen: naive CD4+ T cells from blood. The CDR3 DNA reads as TGTGCCAGCAGCCTAGGGGCCTCTGGGGCCAACGTCCTGACTTTC. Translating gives CASSLGASGANVLTF.